This section outlines one T cell receptor (beta chain) sequence together with its context. Profiled with immunoSEQ multiplex PCR; TCRdb holds only in-frame clones, not every one. The sample shows approximately 1.9 million clones, about 93% of them seen only once. The data are from a study of shared clonotypes between healthy human individuals. Trimming pared 1 base from V and 1 base from J, leaving 7 bases between. This CDR3 spans 13 amino acids. Germline values: CDR1 SQVTM, CDR2 ANQGSEA. As defined, naive CD8 cells were CD45RO-negative and positively selected for CCR7, with terminally differentiated effector memory CD45RA+ cells excluded.

What was sequenced was naive CD8+ T cells from PBMCs. This clonotype was sampled from a man aged 18 to 29 in good health. Some clones in this sample may be carry-over from other donors' samples. The chain has TRBV29-1 and TRBJ1-1; D ambiguous. In nucleotides, the CDR3 is TGCAGCGTTGAAGGCCACGAGAACACTGAAGCTTTCTTT. It translates to CSVEGHENTEAFF.